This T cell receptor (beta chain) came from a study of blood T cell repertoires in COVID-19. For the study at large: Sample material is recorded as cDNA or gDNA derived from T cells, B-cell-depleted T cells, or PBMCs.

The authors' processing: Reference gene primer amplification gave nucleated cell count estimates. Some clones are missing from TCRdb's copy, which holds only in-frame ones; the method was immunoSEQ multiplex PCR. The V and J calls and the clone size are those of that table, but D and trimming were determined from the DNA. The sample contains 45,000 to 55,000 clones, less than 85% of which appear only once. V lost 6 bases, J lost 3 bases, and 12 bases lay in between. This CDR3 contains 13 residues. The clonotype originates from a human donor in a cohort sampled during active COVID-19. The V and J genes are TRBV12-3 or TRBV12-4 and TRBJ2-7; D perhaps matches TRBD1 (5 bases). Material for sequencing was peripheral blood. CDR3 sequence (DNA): TGTGCCAGCAGCAAACAGGAGATCTACGAGCAGTACTTC. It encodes CASSKQEIYEQYF.